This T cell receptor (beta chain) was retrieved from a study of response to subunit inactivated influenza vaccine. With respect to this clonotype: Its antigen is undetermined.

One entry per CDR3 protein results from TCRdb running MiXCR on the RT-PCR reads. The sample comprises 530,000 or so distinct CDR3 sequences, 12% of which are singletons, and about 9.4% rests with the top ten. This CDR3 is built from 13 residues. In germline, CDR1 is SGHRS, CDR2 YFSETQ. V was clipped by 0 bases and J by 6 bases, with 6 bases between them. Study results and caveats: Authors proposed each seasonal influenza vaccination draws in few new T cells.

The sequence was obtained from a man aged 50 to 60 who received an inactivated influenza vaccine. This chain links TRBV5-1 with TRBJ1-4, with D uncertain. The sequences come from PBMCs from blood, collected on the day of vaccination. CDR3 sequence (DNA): TGCGCCAGCAGCTTGGTTCAGGATGAAAAACTGTTTTTT. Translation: CASSLVQDEKLFF.